Shown below are 12 T cell receptor beta chains from a single sample sequenced in a study of T cell responses to AZD1222 COVID-19 vaccine. Generated by immunoSEQ multiplex PCR, the TCRdb table keeps only in-frame clones and is missing some. The table shows under 200,000 clones, with almost 95% occurring only once. This specimen consisted of peripheral blood, obtained on day 0 of AZD1222 vaccination. The receptors were sampled from an adult in good health.

This chain joins TRBV24-1 and TRBJ2-1; TRBD2 matches at 7 bases. CDR1 and CDR2 (germline): KGHDR, SFDVKD. J was trimmed by 0 bases and V by 3 bases; bases with no gene match: 4. This CDR3 has 16 residues. The CDR3 DNA reads TGTGCCACCAGTGATACGGGCGGGAGCTCCTACAATGAGCAGTTCTTC. Encoded protein: CATSDTGGSSYNEQFF.

The CDR3 nucleotides are TGTGCCAGCAGCGGTATAGGGGGTAGGACTGAAGCTTTCTTT. Residues: CASSGIGGRTEAFF. The chain combines TRBV9 with TRBJ1-1, with D possibly matching TRBD1 (6 bases). Trimming cost V 3 bases and J 5 bases, with 14 bases left between them. CDR1 is SGDLS and CDR2 is YYNGEE in the germline V gene. This CDR3 comprises 14 residues.

The rearrangement links TRBV6-1 to TRBJ1-1; D uncertain. The CDR3 length is 16 residues. Germline CDR1 reads MNHNS; CDR2 reads SASEGT. V lost 3 bases and J 3 bases, leaving 17 bases between the germline ends. The CDR3 loop reads CASSEGDRIEDTEAFF. CDR3 coding DNA: TGTGCCAGCAGTGAGGGCGATCGGATTGAAGACACTGAAGCTTTCTTT.

A note on this clone: The same CDR3 arises from other DNA sequences in this sample as well. J is TRBJ2-7 and V is TRBV9, with a possible D match to TRBD1 (7 bases). The V gene's germline CDR1 is SGDLS and CDR2 YYNGEE. Trimming removed 0 bases at V and 2 bases at J, with 9 bases between. CDR3 size: 14 residues. DNA for the CDR3: TGTGCCAGCAGCGTAGCAGGGGGGCCCTACGAGCAGTACTTC. Protein product: CASSVAGGPYEQYF.

This chain links TRBV7-8 with TRBJ1-5, with D perhaps matching TRBD1 (5 bases). The CDR3 length is 17 residues. The V end was cut by 1 base, the J end by 3 bases, with 16 bases between. Germline assignment: CDR1 SGHVS and CDR2 FQNEAQ. The CDR3 loop reads CASSLGPTDSPNQPQHF. Here the CDR3 DNA reads TGTGCCAGCAGCTTAGGTCCCACCGACAGCCCCAATCAGCCCCAGCATTTT.

The CDR3 coding sequence is TGTGCCAGCAGTGTAGGGGTAGAGACCCAGTACTTC. As protein: CASSVGVETQYF. The V and J genes are TRBV2 and TRBJ2-5; TRBD1 is a possible D gene (5 bases). Trimming cost V 4 bases and J 4 bases, with 7 bases left between them. The CDR3 sequence is 12 residues long. The germline CDR1 and CDR2 sequences are SNHLY and FYNNEI.

The V gene is TRBV10-1, the J gene TRBJ2-1; D is tentatively TRBD1 or TRBD2 (5 bases each). The germline V gene encodes CDR1 WNHNN and CDR2 SYGVQD (reference sequence). Trimming took off 2 bases at V and 4 bases at J, with 15 bases between the two ends. This CDR3 has 16 residues. CDR3 amino acids: CASSELRGRHYNEQFF. CDR3 in DNA: TGCGCCAGCAGTGAGCTAAGGGGACGTCATTACAATGAGCAGTTCTTC.

This sequence joins TRBV10-3 and TRBJ1-3, with D perhaps matching TRBD1 (5 bases). The CDR3 is 15 residues long. Germline V gene lookup returns CDR1 ENHRY and CDR2 SYGVKD. V was trimmed by 2 bases and J by 0 bases, leaving 8 bases between them. The CDR3 loop reads CAISEGGSSGNTIYF. The DNA of the CDR3 is TGTGCCATCAGTGAGGGGGGGAGCTCTGGAAACACCATATATTTT.

This clone came up once. The V call is TRBV19, the J call TRBJ1-6; D is possibly TRBD1 (6 bases). The CDR3 is made up of 16 amino acids. V dropped 3 bases and J dropped 4 bases, with 13 bases sitting between them. CDR1 is LNHDA, CDR2 SQIVND, per germline (reference sequence). CDR3 sequence reads: CASSIRPDRYNSPLHF. For the CDR3, the DNA is TGTGCCAGTAGTATCCGGCCCGACAGGTATAATTCACCCCTCCACTTT.

V usage is TRBV28 and J usage is TRBJ1-4; the match to TRBD1 covers 7 bases. Germline lookup yields CDR1 MDHEN and CDR2 SYDVKM. With V trimmed by 6 bases and J by 1 base, 5 bases remained unmatched. The CDR3 loop spans 15 amino acids. The DNA for the CDR3 is TGTGCCAGCAGCTCCTACAGGGGAACTAATGAAAAACTGTTTTTT. This sequence encodes CASSSYRGTNEKLFF.

The rearrangement uses TRBV5-1 and TRBJ1-1; D is perhaps TRBD1 (6 bases). CDR1 is SGHRS, CDR2 YFSETQ, per germline. The CDR3 runs 14 residues. Trimming cost V 1 base and J 5 bases, with 12 bases left between them. DNA of the CDR3: TGCGCCAGCAGCTTGCGGGGGGCGGGGACTGAAGCTTTCTTT. As protein: CASSLRGAGTEAFF.

With regard to this clone: The junction departs from the called germline gene at one end, perhaps through a read error. This sequence joins TRBV28 and TRBJ2-7, with 8 bases lining up with TRBD1. The CDR3 length is 12 residues. Germline V gives CDR1 MDHEN, CDR2 SYDVKM. The CDR3 sequence is CASSLLLGQVLF. The DNA of the CDR3 is TGTGCCAGCAGTTTACTTTTGGGACAGGTTCTCTTC. The full variable domain, its missing parts supplied by reference TRBV28 and TRBJ2-7, is DVKVTQSSRYLVKRTGEKVFLECVQDMDHENMFWYRQDPGLGLRLIYFSYDVKMKEKGDIPEGYSVSREKKERFSLILESASTNQTSMYLCASSLLLGQVLFGPGTRLTVT.